Below are 9 T cell receptor beta chains sequenced from a single sample in a study of cytomegalovirus exposure and HLA in healthy donors (dated by TCRdb to about 2017). Library preparation was by the immunoSEQ multiplex PCR assay. A mixture of 60 forward primers for TCR Vbeta segments and 13 reverse primers for TCR Jbeta segments was used in the multiplex PCR. The immuneACCESS repertoire file appears here via TCRdb, limited to in-frame rearrangements. These files lack a portion of the clones; in checked studies, under half of the deficit traces to unresolved V genes, and the cause of the others is not known. The sample contains around 70,000 clones, just over 70% of them found a single time. In total, the top ten clones hold 4.9% of the sample. Source material: PBMCs. All receptors come from a man aged 60 to 75 in good health and CMV-seropositive.

The gene calls are TRBV19 and TRBJ2-7, with 8 bases that match TRBD1. The V and J ends lost 5 bases and 4 bases, in that order; junction bases with no gene match: 13. Germline V CDR1 and CDR2: LNHDA, SQIVND (reference sequence). This CDR3 is 16 amino acids long. The CDR3 bases are TGTGCCAGTAGTGCCCTTCAGGGGGCTCGGGAGTACGAGCAGTACTTC. Amino acid sequence: CASSALQGAREYEQYF.

V gene TRBV28 combines with J gene TRBJ2-1; TRBD2 matches at 10 bases. V lost 4 bases, J lost 2 bases, and 2 bases stayed unmatched. The CDR3 totals 15 residues. Germline V gene data show CDR1 as MDHEN and CDR2 as SYDVKM. The CDR3 nucleotides read TGTGCCAGCAGTTCCAGCGGGAGGGCCTACAATGAGCAGTTCTTC. It specifies CASSSSGRAYNEQFF.

The gene calls are TRBV14 and TRBJ2-3; maybe TRBD2 (7 bases). This CDR3 has 16 residues. Trimming removed 0 bases at V and 2 bases at J, with 12 bases between. Germline CDR1 reads SGHDN; CDR2 reads FVKESK. The CDR3, as DNA: TGTGCCAGCAGCCAAGATGGGGGGGCCGCCACAGATACGCAGTATTTT. Protein: CASSQDGGAATDTQYF.

The V gene is TRBV7-3, the J gene TRBJ2-1, with 10 bases lining up with TRBD2. The CDR3 is made up of 15 amino acids. Germline CDR1 reads SGHTA; CDR2 reads FQGTGA. V lost 3 bases, J lost 7 bases, and 6 bases stayed unmatched. This CDR3 is CASSLPHSGRNEQFF. The CDR3 coding sequence is TGTGCCAGCAGCTTGCCTCATAGCGGGAGGAATGAGCAGTTCTTC.

V and J are TRBV6-4 and TRBJ2-1, with a tentative D call TRBD1 (8 bases). Per the germline V gene, CDR1 is MRHNA and CDR2 is SNTAGT. The V gene lost 6 bases and the J gene lost 7 bases, with 19 bases spanning the gap. This CDR3 has 15 amino acids. The DNA of the CDR3 is TGTGCCAGCAGAGAACAGGGGGGGGGTCTGAATGAGCAGTTCTTC. Translating gives CASREQGGGLNEQFF.

This rearrangement joins TRBV5-1 to TRBJ1-1, with 7 bases identical to TRBD1. The CDR3 loop spans 14 amino acids. Trimming removed 4 bases from V and 5 bases from J; junction bases left unmatched: 8. The germline V gene encodes CDR1 SGHRS and CDR2 YFSETQ. The CDR3 spells CASSEQGSNTEAFF. CDR3 in DNA: TGCGCCAGCAGCGAACAGGGGTCGAATACTGAAGCTTTCTTT.

CDR3 in DNA: TGTGCCAGCAGTTTACTTAGCGGGAGGGCCTACGAGCAGTACTTC. Translated, it gives CASSLLSGRAYEQYF. The chain recombines TRBV6-1 with TRBJ2-7; TRBD2 matches 11 bases. Germline trimming cut 5 bases from V and 2 bases from J; bases unmatched to any gene: 5. The CDR3 contains 15 residues. Germline V CDR1 and CDR2: MNHNS, SASEGT.

V is TRBV9 and J is TRBJ2-5; a weak D match, TRBD2 (5 bases). V lost 2 bases to trimming and J lost 3 bases, with 11 bases between them. Germline values: CDR1 SGDLS, CDR2 YYNGEE. The length of the CDR3 is 14 residues. CDR3 protein: CASSVLEDEETQYF. The CDR3 region has the DNA TGTGCCAGCAGCGTCTTGGAGGATGAAGAGACCCAGTACTTC.

This clone was observed a single time. This rearrangement joins TRBV7-2 to TRBJ2-7; TRBD2 matches 12 bases. The CDR3 consists of 16 residues. Germline V lookup: CDR1 SGHTA, CDR2 FQGNSA. Germline trimming cut 6 bases from V and 0 bases from J; bases unmatched to any gene: 6. The CDR3 DNA reads as TGTGCCAGCAGGCCTGGACTAGCGGGGCCCTCCTACGAGCAGTACTTC. Translating it yields CASRPGLAGPSYEQYF.